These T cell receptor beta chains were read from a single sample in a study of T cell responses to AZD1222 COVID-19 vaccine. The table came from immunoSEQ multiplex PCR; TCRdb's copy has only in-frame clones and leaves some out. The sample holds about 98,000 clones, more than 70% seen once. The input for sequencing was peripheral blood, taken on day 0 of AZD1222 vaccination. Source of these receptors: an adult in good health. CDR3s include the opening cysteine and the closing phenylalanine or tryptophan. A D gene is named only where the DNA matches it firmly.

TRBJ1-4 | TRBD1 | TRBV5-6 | CASSLWVRGLTNEKLFF
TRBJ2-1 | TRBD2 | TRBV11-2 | CASSLDPPNLAGGNNEQFF
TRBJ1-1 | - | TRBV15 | CATSRDLGIAEAFF
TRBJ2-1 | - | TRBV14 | CASSKGGRDDEQFF
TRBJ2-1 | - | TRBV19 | CASSIVTADNEQFF
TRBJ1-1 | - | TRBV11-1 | CASSLTSRMNTEAFF
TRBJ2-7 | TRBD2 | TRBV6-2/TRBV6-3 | CASSYSSSGSSYEQYF
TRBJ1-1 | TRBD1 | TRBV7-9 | CASSLAFGQGISEAFF
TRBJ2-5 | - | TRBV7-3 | CASSPTSQETQYF
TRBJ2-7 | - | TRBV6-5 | CASSYSGPPNEQYF
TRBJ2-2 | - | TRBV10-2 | CASRELNTGELFF
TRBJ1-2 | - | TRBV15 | CATSREGVGNYGYTF
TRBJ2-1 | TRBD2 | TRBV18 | CASSRGLAGLNEQFF
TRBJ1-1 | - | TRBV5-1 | CASSLSIGANTEAFF
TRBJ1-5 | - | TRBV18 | CASSPSAGMNQPQHF
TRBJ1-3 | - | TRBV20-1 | CSASLGERGNTIYF
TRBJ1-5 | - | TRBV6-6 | CASSYSGGGNQPQHF
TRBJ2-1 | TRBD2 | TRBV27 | CASSGGTSRYNEQFF
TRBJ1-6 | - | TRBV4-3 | CASSQDSGPSSPLHF
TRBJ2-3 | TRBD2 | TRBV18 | CASSSSDSGGTSTDTQYF